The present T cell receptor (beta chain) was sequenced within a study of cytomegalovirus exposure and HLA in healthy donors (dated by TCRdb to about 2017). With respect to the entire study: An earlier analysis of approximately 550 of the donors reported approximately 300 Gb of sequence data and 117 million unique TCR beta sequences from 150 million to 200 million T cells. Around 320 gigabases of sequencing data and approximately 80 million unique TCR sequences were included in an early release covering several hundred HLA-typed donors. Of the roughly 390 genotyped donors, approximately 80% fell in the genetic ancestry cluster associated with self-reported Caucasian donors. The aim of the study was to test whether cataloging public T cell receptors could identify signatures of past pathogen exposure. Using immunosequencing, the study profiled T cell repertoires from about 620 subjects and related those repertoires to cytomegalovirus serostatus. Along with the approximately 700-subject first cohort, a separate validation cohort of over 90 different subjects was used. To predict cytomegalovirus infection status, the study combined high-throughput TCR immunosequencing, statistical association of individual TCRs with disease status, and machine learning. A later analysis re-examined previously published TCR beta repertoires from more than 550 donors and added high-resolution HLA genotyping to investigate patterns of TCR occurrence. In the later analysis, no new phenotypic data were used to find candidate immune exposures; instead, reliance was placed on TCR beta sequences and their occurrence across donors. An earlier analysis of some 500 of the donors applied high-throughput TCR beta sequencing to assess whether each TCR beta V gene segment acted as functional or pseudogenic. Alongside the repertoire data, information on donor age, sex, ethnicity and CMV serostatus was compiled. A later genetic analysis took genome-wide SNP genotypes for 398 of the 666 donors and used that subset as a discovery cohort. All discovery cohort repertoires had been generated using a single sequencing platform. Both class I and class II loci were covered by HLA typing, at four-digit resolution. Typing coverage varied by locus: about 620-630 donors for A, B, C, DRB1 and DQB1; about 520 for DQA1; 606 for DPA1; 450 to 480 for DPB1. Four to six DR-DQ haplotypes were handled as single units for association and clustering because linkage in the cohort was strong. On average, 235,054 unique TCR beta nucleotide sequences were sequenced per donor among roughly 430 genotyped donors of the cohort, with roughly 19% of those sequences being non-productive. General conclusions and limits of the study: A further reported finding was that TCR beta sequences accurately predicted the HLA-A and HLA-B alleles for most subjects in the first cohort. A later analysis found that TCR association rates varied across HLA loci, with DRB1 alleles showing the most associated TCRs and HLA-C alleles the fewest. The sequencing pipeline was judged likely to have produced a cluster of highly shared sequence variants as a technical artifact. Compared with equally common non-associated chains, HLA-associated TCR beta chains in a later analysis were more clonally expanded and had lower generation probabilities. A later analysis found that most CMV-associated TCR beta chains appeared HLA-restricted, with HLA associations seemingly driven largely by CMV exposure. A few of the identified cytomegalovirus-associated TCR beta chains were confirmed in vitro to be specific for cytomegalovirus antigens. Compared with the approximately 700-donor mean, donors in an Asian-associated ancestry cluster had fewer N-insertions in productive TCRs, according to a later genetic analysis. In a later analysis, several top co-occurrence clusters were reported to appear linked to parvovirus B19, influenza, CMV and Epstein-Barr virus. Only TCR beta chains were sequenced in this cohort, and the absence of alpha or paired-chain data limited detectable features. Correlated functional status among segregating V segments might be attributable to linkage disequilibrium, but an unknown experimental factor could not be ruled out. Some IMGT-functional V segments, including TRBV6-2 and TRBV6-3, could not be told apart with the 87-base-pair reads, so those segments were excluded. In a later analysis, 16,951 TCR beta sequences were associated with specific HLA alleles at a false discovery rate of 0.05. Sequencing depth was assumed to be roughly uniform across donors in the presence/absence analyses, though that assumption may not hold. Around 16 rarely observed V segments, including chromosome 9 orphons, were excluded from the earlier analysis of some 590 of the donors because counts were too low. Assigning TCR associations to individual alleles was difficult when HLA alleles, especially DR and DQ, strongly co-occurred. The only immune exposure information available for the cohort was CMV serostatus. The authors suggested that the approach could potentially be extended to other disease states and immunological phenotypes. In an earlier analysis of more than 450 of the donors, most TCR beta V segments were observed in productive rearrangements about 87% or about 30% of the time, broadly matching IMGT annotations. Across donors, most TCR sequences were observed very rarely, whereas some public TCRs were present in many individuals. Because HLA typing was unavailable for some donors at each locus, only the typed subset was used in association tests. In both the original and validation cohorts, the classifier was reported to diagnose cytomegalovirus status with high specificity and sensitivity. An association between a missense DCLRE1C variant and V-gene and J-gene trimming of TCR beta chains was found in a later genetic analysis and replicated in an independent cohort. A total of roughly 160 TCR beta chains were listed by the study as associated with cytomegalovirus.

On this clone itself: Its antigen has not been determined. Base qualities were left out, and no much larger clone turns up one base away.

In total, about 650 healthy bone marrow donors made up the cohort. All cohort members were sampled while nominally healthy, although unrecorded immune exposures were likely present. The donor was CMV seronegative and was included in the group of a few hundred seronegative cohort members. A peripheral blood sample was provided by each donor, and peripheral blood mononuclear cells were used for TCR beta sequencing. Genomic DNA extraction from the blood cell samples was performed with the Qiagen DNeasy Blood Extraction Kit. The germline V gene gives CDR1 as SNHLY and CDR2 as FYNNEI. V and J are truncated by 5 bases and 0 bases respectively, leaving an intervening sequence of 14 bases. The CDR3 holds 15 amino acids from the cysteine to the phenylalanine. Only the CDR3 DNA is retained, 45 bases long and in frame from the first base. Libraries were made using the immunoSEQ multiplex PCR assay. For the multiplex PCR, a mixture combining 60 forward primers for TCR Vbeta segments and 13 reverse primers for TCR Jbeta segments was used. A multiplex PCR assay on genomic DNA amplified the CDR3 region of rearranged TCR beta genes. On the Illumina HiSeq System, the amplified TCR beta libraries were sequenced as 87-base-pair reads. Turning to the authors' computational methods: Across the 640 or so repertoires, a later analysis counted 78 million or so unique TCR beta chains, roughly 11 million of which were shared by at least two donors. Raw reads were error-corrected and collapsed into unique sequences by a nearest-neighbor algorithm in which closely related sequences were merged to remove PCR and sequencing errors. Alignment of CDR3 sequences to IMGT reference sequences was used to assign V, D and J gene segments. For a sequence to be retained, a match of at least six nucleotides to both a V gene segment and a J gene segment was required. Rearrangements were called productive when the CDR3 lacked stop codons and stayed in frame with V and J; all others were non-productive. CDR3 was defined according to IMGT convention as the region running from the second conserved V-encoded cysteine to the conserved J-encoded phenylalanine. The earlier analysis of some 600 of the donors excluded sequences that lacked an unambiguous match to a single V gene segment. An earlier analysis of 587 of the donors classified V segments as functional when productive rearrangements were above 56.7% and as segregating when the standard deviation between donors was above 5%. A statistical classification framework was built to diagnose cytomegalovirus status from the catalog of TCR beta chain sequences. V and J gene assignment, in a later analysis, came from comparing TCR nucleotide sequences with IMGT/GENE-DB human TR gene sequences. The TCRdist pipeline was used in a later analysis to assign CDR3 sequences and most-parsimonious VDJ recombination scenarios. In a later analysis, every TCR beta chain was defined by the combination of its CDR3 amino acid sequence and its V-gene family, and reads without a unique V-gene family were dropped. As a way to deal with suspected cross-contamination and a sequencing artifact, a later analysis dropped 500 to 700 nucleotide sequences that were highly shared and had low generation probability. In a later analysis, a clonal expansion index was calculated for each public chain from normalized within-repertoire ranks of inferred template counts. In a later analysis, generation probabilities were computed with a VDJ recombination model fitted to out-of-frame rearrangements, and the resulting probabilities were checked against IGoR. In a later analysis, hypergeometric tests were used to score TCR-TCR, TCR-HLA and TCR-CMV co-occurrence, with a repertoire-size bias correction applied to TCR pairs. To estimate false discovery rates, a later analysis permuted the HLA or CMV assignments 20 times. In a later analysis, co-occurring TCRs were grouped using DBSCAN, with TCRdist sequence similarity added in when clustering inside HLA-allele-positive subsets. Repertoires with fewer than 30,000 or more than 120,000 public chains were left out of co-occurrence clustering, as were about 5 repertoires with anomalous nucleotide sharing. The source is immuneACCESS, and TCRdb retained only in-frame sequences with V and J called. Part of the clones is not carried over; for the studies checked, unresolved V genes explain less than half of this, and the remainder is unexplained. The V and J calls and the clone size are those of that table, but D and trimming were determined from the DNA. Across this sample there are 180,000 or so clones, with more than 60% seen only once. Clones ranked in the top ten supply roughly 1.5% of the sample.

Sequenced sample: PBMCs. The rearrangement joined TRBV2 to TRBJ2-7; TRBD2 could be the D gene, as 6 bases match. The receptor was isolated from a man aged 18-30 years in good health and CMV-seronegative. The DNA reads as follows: TGTGCCAGCAGTCTCAGCGGGCTTATCTCCTACGAGCAGTACTTC. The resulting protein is CASSLSGLISYEQYF.